What follows is one T cell receptor (beta chain) and its context. It has no known antigen specificity. The data belong to a study of cytomegalovirus exposure and HLA in healthy donors (dated 2017 in TCRdb). Background for the entire study: According to an earlier analysis of a few hundred of the donors, about 180 million T cells yielded 117 million unique TCR beta sequences and approximately 300 Gb of sequence data. The study profiled the T cell repertoires of 500 to 800 subjects by immunosequencing and related them to cytomegalovirus serostatus. Every repertoire in the discovery cohort had been generated on one and the same sequencing platform. To predict cytomegalovirus infection status, the study combined high-throughput TCR immunosequencing, statistical association of individual TCRs with disease status, and machine learning. In a later analysis, previously published TCR beta repertoires from 670 or so donors were re-analyzed and high-resolution HLA genotyping was added so that TCR occurrence patterns could be studied. In the later analysis, no new phenotypic data were used to find candidate immune exposures; instead, reliance was placed on TCR beta sequences and their occurrence across donors. In an earlier analysis of a few hundred of the donors, high-throughput TCR beta sequencing was used to judge whether each TCR beta V gene segment behaved as functional or pseudogenic. The aim of the study was to test whether cataloging public T cell receptors could identify signatures of past pathogen exposure. Typing coverage differed by locus: A, B, C, DRB1 and DQB1 were typed in about 629-640 donors, DQA1 in roughly 510, DPA1 in around 580, and DPB1 in approximately 450. Along with the roughly 700-subject first cohort, a separate validation cohort of roughly 110 different subjects was used. An early release covering 500 to 750 HLA-typed donors comprised about 310 gigabases of sequencing data and 85 million to 100 million unique TCR sequences. Class I and class II HLA loci were covered by the typing at four-digit resolution. Roughly five DR-DQ haplotypes were handled as single units for association and clustering because linkage in the cohort was strong. Donor age, sex, ethnicity and CMV serostatus were collected together with the repertoire data. On average, 235,054 unique TCR beta nucleotide sequences were sequenced per donor among more than 350 genotyped donors of the cohort, with approximately 18% of those sequences being non-productive. In a later genetic analysis, genome-wide SNP genotypes for about three fifths of the roughly 670 donors were used, and that subset was treated as a discovery cohort. Of the roughly 400 genotyped donors, approximately 83% fell in the genetic ancestry cluster associated with self-reported Caucasian donors.

The full study reports these points: A few of the identified cytomegalovirus-associated TCR beta chains were confirmed in vitro to be specific for cytomegalovirus antigens. The sequencing pipeline was judged likely to have produced a cluster of highly shared sequence variants as a technical artifact. Cytomegalovirus status was reported to be diagnosed by the classifier with high specificity and sensitivity in both the original and validation cohorts. In a later analysis, HLA-associated TCR beta chains were found to be more clonally expanded and to have lower generation probabilities than equally common non-associated chains. Linkage disequilibrium might explain the correlated functional status among segregating V segments, but an unknown experimental factor could not be ruled out. The only immune exposure information available for the cohort was CMV serostatus. Some IMGT-functional V segments, including TRBV6-2 and TRBV6-3, could not be distinguished by the 87-base-pair reads and were therefore excluded. Only TCR beta chains were sequenced in this cohort, and the absence of alpha or paired-chain data limited detectable features. The presence/absence analyses assumed that sequencing depth was roughly uniform across donors, and that assumption may not be true. In a later genetic analysis, fewer N-insertions in productive TCRs were reported among donors in an Asian-associated ancestry cluster than the roughly 700-donor mean. A further reported finding was that TCR beta sequences accurately predicted the HLA-A and HLA-B alleles for most subjects in the first cohort. According to a later analysis, parvovirus B19, influenza, CMV and Epstein-Barr virus appeared linked to several top co-occurrence clusters. In an earlier analysis of about 540 of the donors, most TCR beta V segments were observed in productive rearrangements about 90% or about 30% of the time, broadly matching IMGT annotations. The authors suggested that the approach could potentially be extended to other disease states and immunological phenotypes. In a later analysis, the rate of TCR association differed among HLA loci, with DRB1 alleles having the most associated TCRs and HLA-C alleles having the fewest. The earlier analysis of 450 to 700 of the donors excluded fewer than 20 rarely observed V segments, including chromosome 9 orphons, because counts were too low. A later genetic analysis associated a missense DCLRE1C variant with V-gene and J-gene trimming of TCR beta chains, and an independent cohort replicated the association. Most TCR sequences were seen in very few donors, while some public TCRs were found in many individuals. Most CMV-associated TCR beta chains appeared to be HLA-restricted in a later analysis, and the HLA associations seemed to be driven largely by CMV exposure. A later analysis associated about 17,000 TCR beta sequences with specific HLA alleles at a false discovery rate of 0.05. Because HLA typing was unavailable for some donors at each locus, only the typed subset was used in association tests. Strong co-occurrence of HLA alleles, especially DR and DQ, made assigning TCR associations to individual alleles difficult. A total of roughly 160 TCR beta chains were listed by the study as associated with cytomegalovirus.

The cohort consisted of 600 to 700 healthy bone marrow donors. All cohort members were sampled while nominally healthy, although unrecorded immune exposures were likely present. The donor tested CMV seronegative and was one of the 352 seronegative cohort members. A peripheral blood sample was collected from each donor, and TCR beta sequencing was performed on peripheral blood mononuclear cells. The Qiagen DNeasy Blood Extraction Kit was used to extract genomic DNA from the blood cell samples. Library prep was done by the immunoSEQ multiplex PCR assay. For the multiplex PCR, a mixture combining 60 forward primers for TCR Vbeta segments and 13 reverse primers for TCR Jbeta segments was used. The CDR3 region of rearranged TCR beta genes was amplified from genomic DNA with a multiplex PCR assay. The amplified TCR beta libraries were sequenced on the Illumina HiSeq System as 87-base-pair reads. As for how the authors treated the data: A later analysis counted tens of millions of unique TCR beta chains across the roughly 700 repertoires, and 10 million to 12 million of these chains were shared by at least two donors. Raw reads were error-corrected and collapsed into unique sequences by a nearest-neighbor algorithm in which closely related sequences were merged to remove PCR and sequencing errors. CDR3 sequences were aligned to IMGT reference sequences to assign V, D and J gene segments. For a sequence to be retained, a match of at least six nucleotides was required to both a V gene segment and a J gene segment. A rearrangement counted as productive if the CDR3 had no stop codons and remained in frame with V and J, and every other rearrangement counted as non-productive. CDR3 was defined by IMGT convention, running from the second conserved V-encoded cysteine to the conserved J-encoded phenylalanine. Sequences without an unambiguous match to a single V gene segment were excluded from the earlier analysis of approximately 560 of the donors. An earlier analysis of fewer than 750 of the donors classified V segments as functional when productive rearrangements were above 56.7% and as segregating when the standard deviation between donors was above 5%. To diagnose cytomegalovirus status from the catalog of TCR beta chain sequences, a statistical classification framework was built. V and J gene assignment, in a later analysis, came from comparing TCR nucleotide sequences with IMGT/GENE-DB human TR gene sequences. The TCRdist pipeline was used in a later analysis to assign CDR3 sequences and most-parsimonious VDJ recombination scenarios. In a later analysis, each TCR beta chain was defined by its CDR3 amino acid sequence together with its V-gene family, and reads lacking a unique V-gene family were excluded. In a later analysis, some 600 highly shared, low-generation-probability nucleotide sequences were removed to address suspected cross-contamination and a sequencing artifact. In a later analysis, a clonal expansion index for each public chain was calculated from normalized within-repertoire ranks of inferred template counts. Generation probabilities in a later analysis came from a VDJ recombination model fitted to out-of-frame rearrangements, and those results were checked against IGoR. Hypergeometric tests were used in a later analysis to score TCR-TCR, TCR-HLA and TCR-CMV co-occurrence, with a repertoire-size bias correction applied to the TCR pairs. To estimate false discovery rates, a later analysis permuted the HLA or CMV assignments 20 times. A later analysis grouped co-occurring TCRs with DBSCAN, adding TCRdist sequence similarity when clustering within HLA-allele-positive subsets. Co-occurrence clustering excluded repertoires with fewer than 30,000 or more than 120,000 public chains, plus five with anomalous nucleotide sharing. TCRdb carries this immuneACCESS record with in-frame sequences only. Its versions omit some clonotypes, under half of them owing to an unresolved V gene in the studies checked, with the rest unexplained. V, J and clone size reflect that table, while D and trimming were determined from the DNA. The table of this sample itemizes 100,000 to 150,000 clones. The ten largest clones capture 1.5% to 2% of the sample.

There are 15 amino acids in the CDR3, from cysteine to phenylalanine inclusive. Solely the CDR3 DNA is kept, with 45 bases framed from the first base. V and J are trimmed by 4 bases and 2 bases, and the gene matches miss 8 bases of the junction. CDR1 SGHRS and CDR2 YFSETQ are derived from the germline V gene. The receptor's source is a man aged 18-30 years in good health and CMV-seronegative. The sequenced sample consisted of PBMCs. Here the chain combines TRBV5-1 and TRBJ2-7; 8 nucleotides in the junction match TRBD1. The CDR3 reads as follows: CASSRGDRRAYEQYF. The base sequence is TGCGCCAGCAGCAGGGGGGACAGGAGAGCCTACGAGCAGTACTTC.